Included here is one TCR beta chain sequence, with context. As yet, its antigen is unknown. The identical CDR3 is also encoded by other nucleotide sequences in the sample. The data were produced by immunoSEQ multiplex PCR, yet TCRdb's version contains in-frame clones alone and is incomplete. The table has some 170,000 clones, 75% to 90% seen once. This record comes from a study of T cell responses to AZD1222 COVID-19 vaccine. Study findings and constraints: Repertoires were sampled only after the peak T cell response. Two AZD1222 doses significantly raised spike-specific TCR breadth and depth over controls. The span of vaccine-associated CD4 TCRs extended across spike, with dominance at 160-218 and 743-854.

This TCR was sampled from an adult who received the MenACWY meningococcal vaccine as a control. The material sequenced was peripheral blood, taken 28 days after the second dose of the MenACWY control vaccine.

CDR3 sequence reads: CASSLVGYGYTF. As DNA, the CDR3 is TGTGCCAGCAGCTTAGTTGGGTATGGCTACACCTTC. The rearrangement uses TRBV7-2 and TRBJ1-2; the D is unclear. CDR3 length equals 12 residues. V gave up 1 base and J gave up 5 bases, with 5 bases separating them. Germline-derived CDR1 and CDR2 are SGHTA and FQGNSA. The variable domain in full, completed from reference TRBV7-2 and TRBJ1-2, reads GAGVSQSPSNKVTEKGKDVELRCDPISGHTALYWYRQSLGQGLEFLIYFQGNSAPDKSGLPSDRFSAERTGGSVSTLTIQRTQQEDSAVYLCASSLVGYGYTFGSGTRLTVV.